This T cell receptor beta chain was retrieved from a study of blood T cell repertoires in COVID-19. As for the study in general: Researchers got acute and convalescent COVID-19 samples from the United States, Italy and Spain.

In the original processing: Quantification of nucleated cells was approximated via reference gene primer amplification. Method: immunoSEQ multiplex PCR; TCRdb's copy keeps in-frame clones and lacks some. V, J and clone size were drawn from that table, and D and trimming were deduced from the DNA. This table has just under 40,000 clones, roughly 85% appearing once. Germline-derived CDR1 and CDR2 are LGHDT and YNNKEL (reference sequence). Trimming shortened V by 4 bases and J by 3 bases, and 9 bases separated the two germline ends. The CDR3 consists of 14 residues. The origin of this receptor is a human donor in a cohort sampled during active COVID-19. The material sequenced was peripheral blood. The chain recombines TRBV3-1 (or the pseudogene TRBV3-2) with TRBJ2-2, with a weak D call TRBD1 (6 bases). This CDR3 is CASSPTGHTGELFF. In DNA, the CDR3 is TGTGCCAGCAGCCCGACAGGTCACACCGGGGAGCTGTTTTTT.